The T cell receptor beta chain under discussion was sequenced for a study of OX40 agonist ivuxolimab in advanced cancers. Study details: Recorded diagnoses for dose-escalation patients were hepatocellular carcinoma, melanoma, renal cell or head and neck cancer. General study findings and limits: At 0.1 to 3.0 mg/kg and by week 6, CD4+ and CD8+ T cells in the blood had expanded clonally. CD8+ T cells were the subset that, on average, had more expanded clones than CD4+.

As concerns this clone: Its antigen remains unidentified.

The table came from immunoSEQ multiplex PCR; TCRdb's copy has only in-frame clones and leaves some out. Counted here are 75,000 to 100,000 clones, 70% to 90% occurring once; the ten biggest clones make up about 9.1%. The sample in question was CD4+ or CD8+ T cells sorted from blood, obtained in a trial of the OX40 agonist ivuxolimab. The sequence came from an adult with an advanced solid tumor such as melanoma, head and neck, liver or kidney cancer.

CDR3 residues: CASSSPGDRMNTEAFF. The CDR3 DNA reads TGTGCCAGCAGTTCCCCCGGGGACCGCATGAACACTGAAGCTTTCTTT. The J gene is TRBJ1-1, the V gene TRBV28, with D possibly matching TRBD1 (5 bases). Germline V gene lookup returns CDR1 MDHEN and CDR2 SYDVKM. V was clipped by 4 bases and J by 0 bases, with 15 bases between them. This CDR3 has 16 amino acids. The whole variable domain, remainder taken from reference TRBV28 and TRBJ1-1, is DVKVTQSSRYLVKRTGEKVFLECVQDMDHENMFWYRQDPGLGLRLIYFSYDVKMKEKGDIPEGYSVSREKKERFSLILESASTNQTSMYLCASSSPGDRMNTEAFFGQGTRLTVV.